This T cell receptor beta chain was captured by sequencing in a study of regulatory T cells in long-lasting Graves disease. On the study more broadly: Graves' patients diagnosed newly had used antithyroid drugs under 3 months.

CDR1 is LNHDA, CDR2 SQIVND, per germline (reference sequence). From its first to its last residue, the CDR3 has 15 amino acids. This clonotype was observed at least ten times. The DNA is left out, because the CDR3 cannot be placed on it with certainty; the CDR3 is given as TCRdb lists it. The time point denotes: newly diagnosed GD, antithyroid drugs for less than 3 months. PBMCs were the source of the RNA used for TCR sequencing. Arm-PCR with iRepertoire HTBI primers amplified the CDR3 regions for these TCR beta libraries. MiXCR was run by TCRdb on the multiplex PCR reads, yielding one entry per CDR3 protein. The sample contains roughly 520,000 distinct CDR3 sequences, around 12% of which appear only once. This sample also appeared in a second study, on T cells in Graves' hyperthyroidism and ophthalmopathy.

This TCR was sampled from a woman younger than 45 with Graves disease. The source was peripheral blood mononuclear cells (PBMCs), collected at new diagnosis, from a patient treated with antithyroid drugs. The J gene is TRBJ1-2, the V gene TRBV19. This CDR3 is CASTSAEPFFGGYTF.